This entry features one T cell receptor (beta chain) sequence. The target antigen is unknown. Sequenced with the Oncomine TCR Beta short-read assay was DNA taken from cultured CD4+ T cells. TCRdb used MiXCR to reprocess the PCR reads, holding one entry per CDR3 protein. This table holds about 3,700 distinct CDR3 sequences, 20% to 25% found once. Noted treatment: approximately 10-day PBMC culture with coronavirus spike peptide pools or control peptides (ViraFEST assay). This specimen comes from a study of vaccination and CD4 T cells after COVID-19. The CDR3 sequence is 13 residues long. V was trimmed by 4 bases and J by 4 bases, leaving 6 bases between them. Germline loops: CDR1 KGHDR, CDR2 SFDVKD.

Sequencing used CD4+ T cells from blood, cultured in vitro. This rearrangement joins TRBV24-1 to TRBJ2-2, with D hard to call. This receptor was identified in a human donor who had recovered from COVID-19. CDR3 amino acids: CATSDPPTGELFF. CDR3 coding DNA: TGTGCCACCAGTGACCCCCCCACCGGGGAGCTGTTTTTT.